Each of the 21 T cell receptor beta chains below was sequenced from the same sample in a study of blood T cell repertoires in COVID-19. Libraries were prepared by immunoSEQ multiplex PCR; TCRdb keeps only in-frame clonotypes and omits some of them. Of hundreds of thousands of clones in the sample, approximately 89% were seen once. Sequencing input: peripheral blood. These receptors all stem from a woman younger than 45 who had recovered from COVID-19.

The chain is built from TRBV27 and TRBJ1-5; TRBD1 is a possible D gene (5 bases). There are 15 residues in the CDR3. V was pared by 0 bases and J by 7 bases, with 13 bases between. Looked up from germline, CDR1 is MNHEY and CDR2 is SMNVEV (reference sequence). The CDR3: CASSLSWVSGQPQHF. The DNA for the CDR3 is TGTGCCAGCAGTTTATCATGGGTATCAGGGCAGCCCCAGCATTTT.

This clone was detected once. The V gene is TRBV7-3, the J gene TRBJ2-1; D uncertain. The length of the CDR3 is 13 residues. Trimming cost V 2 bases and J 9 bases, with 11 bases left between them. CDR1 and CDR2 from the germline V gene are SGHTA and FQGTGA. This chain's CDR3 is CASSLDNNGEQFF. CDR3 DNA: TGTGCCAGCAGCTTAGACAACAACGGTGAGCAGTTCTTC.

The genes are TRBV2 and TRBJ1-6; D is perhaps TRBD1 (5 bases). The CDR3 spans 14 residues. Germline V lookup: CDR1 SNHLY, CDR2 FYNNEI. V shed 3 bases and J shed 7 bases, with 10 bases lying between them. This chain's CDR3 is CASSDGQGNSPLHF. CDR3 in DNA: TGTGCCAGCAGTGATGGGCAGGGAAATTCACCCCTCCACTTT.

This chain joins TRBV7-9 and TRBJ2-5; 8 bases map to TRBD2. V lost 0 bases and J lost 2; bases outside the gene matches: 11. Germline values: CDR1 SEHNR, CDR2 FQNEAQ (reference sequence). CDR3 size: 18 residues. The CDR3 coding sequence is TGTGCCAGCAGCTTAGCGATGGGAACTAGCGGAGTTCAAGAGACCCAGTACTTC. It specifies CASSLAMGTSGVQETQYF.

This chain joins TRBV28 and TRBJ1-4; 9 nucleotides align to TRBD1. The ends lost 4 bases at V and 6 bases at J; junction bases unmatched: 6. The CDR3 sequence is 15 residues long. Germline V gene sequence: CDR1 MDHEN, CDR2 SYDVKM. For the CDR3, the DNA is TGTGCCAGCAGTTCTCCGACAGGGGGGGATGAAAAACTGTTTTTT. Encoded protein: CASSSPTGGDEKLFF.

V is TRBV7-8 and J is TRBJ1-2; D is uncertain. The CDR3 has 16 amino acids. Trimming shortened V by 5 bases and J by 4 bases, and 20 bases separated the two germline ends. In germline, CDR1 is SGHVS, CDR2 FQNEAQ. The CDR3 DNA reads TGTGCCAGCAGCCCTAGCTTGCGAGAGGCAGGCTATGGCTACACCTTC. Protein sequence: CASSPSLREAGYGYTF.

A few counts support this clone. The chain links TRBV24-1 to TRBJ2-7, with TRBD1 as a possible D gene (5 bases). The length of the CDR3 is 15 residues. Germline-derived CDR1 and CDR2 are KGHDR and SFDVKD. Trimming took 1 base from V and 5 from J, leaving 14 bases between them. CDR3 sequence (DNA): TGTGCCACCAGTGATTTAGGTACAGGAATCGACGAGCAGTACTTC. Translating gives CATSDLGTGIDEQYF.

The CDR3 nucleotides read TGTGCCAGCAGTCCGGGACGGGACTTGGATACGCAGTATTTT. This codes for CASSPGRDLDTQYF. The chain links TRBV6-5 to TRBJ2-3, with D possibly matching TRBD2 (6 bases). The CDR3 contains 14 residues. The germline V gene encodes CDR1 MNHEY and CDR2 SVGAGI. V was trimmed by 5 bases and J by 6 bases, leaving 15 bases between them.

This clone appeared a few times. The same CDR3 is also encoded by other DNA sequences in this sample. The CDR3 spells CASSLEGQGVSPLHF. CDR3 in DNA: TGTGCCAGCAGCTTGGAGGGGCAAGGGGTTTCACCCCTCCACTTT. This chain joins TRBV5-4 and TRBJ1-6; perhaps TRBD1 as D (5 bases). Germline V gene data show CDR1 as SGHNT and CDR2 as YYREEE (reference sequence). The V and J ends lost 0 bases and 9 bases respectively, with 13 bases between them. The CDR3 contains 15 residues.

The rearrangement links TRBV11-2 to TRBJ2-7; 7 bases agree with TRBD1. The CDR3 totals 13 residues. V lost 4 bases to trimming and J lost 7 bases; unmatched junction nucleotides: 7. Per germline, CDR1 SGHAT and CDR2 FQNNGV. DNA of the CDR3: TGTGCCAGCAGCTACCAACAGGGGCCGGAGCAGTACTTC. Amino acids: CASSYQQGPEQYF.

The rearrangement links TRBV28 to TRBJ2-7, with a tentative D call TRBD2 (6 bases). Germline lookup yields CDR1 MDHEN and CDR2 SYDVKM. Trimming removed 6 bases from V and 2 bases from J, with 14 bases in between. There are 14 residues in the CDR3. Here the CDR3 DNA reads TGTGCCAGCAGCGGGCGGGATTCGACCTACGAGCAGTACTTC. Its protein is CASSGRDSTYEQYF.

In regard to this clone: The sample holds other DNA sequences that translate to the same CDR3. The chain uses TRBV7-3 and TRBJ1-1; D remains unclear. The V gene's germline CDR1 is SGHTA and CDR2 FQGTGA. There are 13 residues in the CDR3. Trimming took 5 bases from V and 0 from J, leaving 7 bases between them. CDR3 region: CASSRTVNTEAFF. CDR3 nucleotide sequence: TGTGCCAGCAGCCGAACAGTGAACACTGAAGCTTTCTTT.

The J gene is TRBJ1-4, the V gene TRBV5-1; 7 bases align to TRBD1. The junction had 2 bases not matched to a gene; V was cut back by 4 bases and J by 5 bases. The CDR3 loop spans 13 amino acids. CDR1 is SGHRS, CDR2 YFSETQ, per germline. The CDR3 DNA reads as TGCGCCAGCAGCCGGGACAGCAATGAAAAACTGTTTTTT. Amino acids: CASSRDSNEKLFF.

The chain joins TRBV27 to TRBJ2-7, with D unclear. Per germline, CDR1 MNHEY and CDR2 SMNVEV (reference sequence). V was cut by 6 bases and J by 0 bases, with 15 bases left in between. This CDR3 spans 15 amino acids. DNA for the CDR3: TGTGCCAGCAGGCAGACTGCAGTCTCCTCCTACGAGCAGTACTTC. Its translation: CASRQTAVSSYEQYF.

The chain couples TRBV4-1 to TRBJ1-4; TRBD1 aligns across 7 bases. The CDR3 is made up of 16 amino acids. Germline lookup yields CDR1 MGHRA and CDR2 YSYEKL. V was pared by 3 bases and J by 4 bases, with 8 bases of the junction left unmatched. CDR3 in amino acids: CASSHLGGGNNEKLFF. The CDR3 DNA follows: TGCGCCAGCAGCCACCTAGGGGGCGGAAATAATGAAAAACTGTTTTTT.

This clone was detected a few times. The rearrangement joins TRBV4-2 to TRBJ2-2; D might be TRBD2 (6 bases). V was cut by 4 bases and J by 2 bases, with 11 bases left in between. CDR1 and CDR2 (germline): LGHNA, YNFKEQ. The CDR3 contains 15 residues. The CDR3, as DNA: TGTGCCAGCAGCCCGAGGGGACTTAACACCGGGGAGCTGTTTTTT. This codes for CASSPRGLNTGELFF.

V usage is TRBV24-1 and J usage is TRBJ1-2, with unresolved D. CDR3 size: 12 residues. Germline V lookup: CDR1 KGHDR, CDR2 SFDVKD. Trimming left V 5 bases short and J 7 bases short, with 10 bases between. This chain's CDR3 is CATSAGMGGYTF. CDR3 sequence (DNA): TGTGCCACCAGTGCAGGTATGGGTGGCTACACCTTC.

The gene calls are TRBV29-1 and TRBJ1-5; D is undetermined. The V and J ends lost 6 bases and 8 bases respectively, with 8 bases between them. CDR3 size: 10 residues. Germline-derived CDR1 and CDR2 are SQVTM and ANQGSEA. CDR3: CSVGGEPQHF. The CDR3 region has the DNA TGCAGCGTCGGCGGGGAGCCCCAGCATTTT.

The CDR3, as DNA: TGTGCCAGCAGCCAGGTAGCGACGGCCCGTCAGCCCCAGCATTTT. Protein sequence: CASSQVATARQPQHF. V and J are TRBV4-2 and TRBJ1-5; D ambiguous. Germline V gene data show CDR1 as LGHNA and CDR2 as YNFKEQ. The CDR3 sequence is 15 residues long. V shed 3 bases and J shed 6 bases, with 15 bases lying between them.

The chain couples TRBV25-1 to TRBJ2-2, with D perhaps matching TRBD1 (6 bases). Germline V CDR1 and CDR2: MGHDK, SYGVNS. The CDR3 extends over 17 amino acids. Trimming removed 4 bases from V and 1 base from J, with 16 bases in between. CDR3 DNA: TGTGCCAGCAGTGCCATAGGGGGAGCCAGGAACACCGGGGAGCTGTTTTTT. Translation gives CASSAIGGARNTGELFF.

The rearrangement links TRBV27 to TRBJ1-1; no definite D call. The ends were cut back, 4 bases at V and 11 bases at J, with 17 bases in the middle. The germline V gene encodes CDR1 MNHEY and CDR2 SMNVEV (reference sequence). CDR3 size: 13 residues. CDR3 amino acids: CASSSPPPHEAFF. DNA for the CDR3: TGTGCCAGCAGTTCCCCGCCCCCTCACGAGGCTTTCTTT.